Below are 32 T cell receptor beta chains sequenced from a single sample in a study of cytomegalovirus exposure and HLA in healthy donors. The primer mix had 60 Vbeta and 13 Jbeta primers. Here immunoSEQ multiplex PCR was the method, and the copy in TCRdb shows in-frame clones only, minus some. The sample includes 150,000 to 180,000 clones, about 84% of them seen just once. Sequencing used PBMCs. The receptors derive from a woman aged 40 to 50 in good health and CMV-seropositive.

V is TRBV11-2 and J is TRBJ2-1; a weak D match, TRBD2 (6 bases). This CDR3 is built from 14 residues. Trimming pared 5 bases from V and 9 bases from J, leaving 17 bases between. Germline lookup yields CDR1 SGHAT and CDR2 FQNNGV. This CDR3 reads CASSPRDSLGEQFF. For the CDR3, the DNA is TGTGCCAGCAGCCCGCGGGACTCCCTTGGTGAGCAGTTCTTC.

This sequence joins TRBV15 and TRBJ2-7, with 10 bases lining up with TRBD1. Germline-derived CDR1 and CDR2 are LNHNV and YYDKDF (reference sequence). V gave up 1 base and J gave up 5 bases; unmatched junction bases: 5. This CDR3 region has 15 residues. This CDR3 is CATSRGGQGFHEQYF. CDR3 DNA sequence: TGTGCCACCAGCAGAGGGGGACAGGGGTTTCACGAGCAGTACTTC.

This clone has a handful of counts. The CDR3 loop reads CASSLNGGGTDTQYF. CDR3 DNA: TGTGCCAGCAGCTTGAATGGGGGAGGAACAGATACGCAGTATTTT. The V and J genes are TRBV5-6 and TRBJ2-3; D possibly corresponds to TRBD2 (6 bases). CDR3 length equals 15 residues. V lost 1 base, J lost 3 bases, and 12 bases lay in between. Germline V lookup: CDR1 SGHDT, CDR2 YYEEEE. Based on the CDR3 plus reference TRBV5-6 and TRBJ2-3, the full variable domain is DAGVTQSPTHLIKTRGQQVTLRCSPKSGHDTVSWYQQALGQGPQFIFQYYEEEERQRGNFPDRFSGHQFPNYSSELNVNALLLGDSALYLCASSLNGGGTDTQYFGPGTRLTVL.

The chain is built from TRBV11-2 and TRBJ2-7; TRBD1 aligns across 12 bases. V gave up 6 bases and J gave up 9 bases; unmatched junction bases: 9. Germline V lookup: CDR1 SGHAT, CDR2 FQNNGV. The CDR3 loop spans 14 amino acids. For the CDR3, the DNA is TGTGCCAGCAGACCCGGGACAGGGGGCGCCGGGCAGTACTTC. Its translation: CASRPGTGGAGQYF.

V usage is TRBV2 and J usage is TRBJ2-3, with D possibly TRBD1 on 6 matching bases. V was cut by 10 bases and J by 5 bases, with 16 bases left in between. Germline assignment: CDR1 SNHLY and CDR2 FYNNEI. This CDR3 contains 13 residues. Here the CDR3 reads CAMPYRVGDTQYF. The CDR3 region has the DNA TGTGCCATGCCCTACAGGGTCGGAGATACGCAGTATTTT.

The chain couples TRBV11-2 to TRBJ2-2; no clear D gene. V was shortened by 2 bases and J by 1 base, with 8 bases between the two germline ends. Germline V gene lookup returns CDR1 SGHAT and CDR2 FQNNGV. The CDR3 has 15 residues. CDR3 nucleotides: TGTGCCAGCAGCTTAAGAGTCTGGAACACCGGGGAGCTGTTTTTT. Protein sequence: CASSLRVWNTGELFF.

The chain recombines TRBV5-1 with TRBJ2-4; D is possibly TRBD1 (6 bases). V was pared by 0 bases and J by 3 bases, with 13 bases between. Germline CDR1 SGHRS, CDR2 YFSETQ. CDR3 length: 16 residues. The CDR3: CASSLDGRGGKNIQYF. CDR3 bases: TGCGCCAGCAGCTTGGATGGGAGAGGGGGCAAAAACATTCAGTACTTC. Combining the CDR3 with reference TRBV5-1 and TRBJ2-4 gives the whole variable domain KAGVTQTPRYLIKTRGQQVTLSCSPISGHRSVSWYQQTPGQGLQFLFEYFSETQRNKGNFPGRFSGRQFSNSRSEMNVSTLELGDSALYLCASSLDGRGGKNIQYFGAGTRLSVL.

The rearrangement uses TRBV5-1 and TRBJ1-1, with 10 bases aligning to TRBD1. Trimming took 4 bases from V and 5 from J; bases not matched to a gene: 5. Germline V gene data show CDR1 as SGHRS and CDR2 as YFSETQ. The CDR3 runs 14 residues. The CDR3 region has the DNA TGCGCCAGCAGCCGGGACAGGGGAAGGACTGAAGCTTTCTTT. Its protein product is CASSRDRGRTEAFF.

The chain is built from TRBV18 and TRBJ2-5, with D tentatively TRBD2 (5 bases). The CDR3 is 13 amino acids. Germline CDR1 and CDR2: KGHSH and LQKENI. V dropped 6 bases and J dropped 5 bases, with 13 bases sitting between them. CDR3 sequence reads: CASSLRDGETQYF. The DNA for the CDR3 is TGTGCCAGCTCTCTACGGGATGGGGAGACCCAGTACTTC.

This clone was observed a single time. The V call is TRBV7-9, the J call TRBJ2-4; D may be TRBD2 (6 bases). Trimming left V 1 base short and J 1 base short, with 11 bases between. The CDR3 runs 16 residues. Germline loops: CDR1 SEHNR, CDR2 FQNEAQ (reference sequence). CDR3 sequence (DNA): TGTGCCAGCAGCTTAGACGGGAGCCTTGCCAAAAACATTCAGTACTTC. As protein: CASSLDGSLAKNIQYF.

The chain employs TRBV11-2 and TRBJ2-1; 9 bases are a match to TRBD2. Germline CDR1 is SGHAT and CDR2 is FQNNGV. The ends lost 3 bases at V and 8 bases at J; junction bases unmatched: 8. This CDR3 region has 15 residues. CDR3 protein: CASSLVIAGVDEQFF. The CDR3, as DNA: TGTGCCAGCAGCTTGGTGATAGCGGGAGTCGATGAGCAGTTCTTC.

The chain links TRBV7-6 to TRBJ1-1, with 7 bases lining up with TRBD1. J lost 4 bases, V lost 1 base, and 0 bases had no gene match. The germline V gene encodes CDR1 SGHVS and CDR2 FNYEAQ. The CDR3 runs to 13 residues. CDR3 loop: CASSLGQGTEAFF. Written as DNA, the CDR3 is TGTGCCAGCAGCTTAGGACAGGGCACTGAAGCTTTCTTT.

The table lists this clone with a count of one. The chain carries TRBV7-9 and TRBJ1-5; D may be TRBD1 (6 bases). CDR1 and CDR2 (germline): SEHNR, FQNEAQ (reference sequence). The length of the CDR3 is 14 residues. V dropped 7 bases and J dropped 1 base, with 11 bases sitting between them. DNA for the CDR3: TGTGCCAGCACGAACGGACAGAGCAATCAGCCCCAGCATTTT. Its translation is CASTNGQSNQPQHF.

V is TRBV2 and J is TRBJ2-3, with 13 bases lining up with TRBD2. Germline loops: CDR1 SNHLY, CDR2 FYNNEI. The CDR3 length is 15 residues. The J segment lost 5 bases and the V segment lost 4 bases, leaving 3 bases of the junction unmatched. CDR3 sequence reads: CASSGTSGRVDTQYF. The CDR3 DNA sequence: TGTGCCAGCAGTGGGACTAGCGGGAGAGTAGATACGCAGTATTTT.

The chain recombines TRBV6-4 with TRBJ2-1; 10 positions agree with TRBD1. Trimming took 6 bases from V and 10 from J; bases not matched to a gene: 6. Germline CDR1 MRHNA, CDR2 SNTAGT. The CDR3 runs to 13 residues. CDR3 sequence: CASSPGQGEEQFF. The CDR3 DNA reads TGTGCCAGCAGCCCAGGACAGGGGGAAGAGCAGTTCTTC.

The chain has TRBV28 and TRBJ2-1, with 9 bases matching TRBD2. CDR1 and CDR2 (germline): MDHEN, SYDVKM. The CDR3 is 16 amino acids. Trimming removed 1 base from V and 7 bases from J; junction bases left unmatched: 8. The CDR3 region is CASSLSGGRARNEQFF. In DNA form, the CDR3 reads TGTGCCAGCAGTTTATCTGGCGGGAGGGCCAGGAATGAGCAGTTCTTC.

The CDR3 sequence is CASSLDLSFETQYF. The CDR3 coding sequence is TGTGCCAGCAGCTTAGATCTTAGTTTTGAGACCCAGTACTTC. This chain links TRBV11-3 with TRBJ2-5; D uncertain. Trimming took 0 bases from V and 5 from J, leaving 10 bases between them. Germline CDR1 and CDR2: SGHNT and YENEEA. This CDR3 is 14 amino acids long.

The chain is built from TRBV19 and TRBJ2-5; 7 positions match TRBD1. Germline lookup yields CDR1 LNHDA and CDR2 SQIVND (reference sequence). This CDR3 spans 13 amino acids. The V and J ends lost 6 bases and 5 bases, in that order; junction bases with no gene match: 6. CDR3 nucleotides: TGTGCCAGTAGAGGGGGCTCTGGTGAGACCCAGTACTTC. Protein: CASRGGSGETQYF.

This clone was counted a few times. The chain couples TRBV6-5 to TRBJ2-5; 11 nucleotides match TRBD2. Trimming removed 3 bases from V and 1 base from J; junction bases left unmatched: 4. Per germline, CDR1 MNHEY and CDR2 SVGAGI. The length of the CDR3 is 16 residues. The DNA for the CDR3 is TGTGCCAGCAGTTATCCCGGACTAGCGGGCCAAGAGACCCAGTACTTC. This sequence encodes CASSYPGLAGQETQYF.

CDR3 region: CASSLRLNGYTF. The DNA of the CDR3 is TGTGCCAGCAGTTTGAGGTTGAATGGCTACACCTTC. This rearrangement joins TRBV2 to TRBJ1-2; no definite D call. The CDR3 has 12 amino acids. Germline V CDR1 and CDR2: SNHLY, FYNNEI. The V gene lost 5 bases and the J gene lost 6 bases, with 10 bases spanning the gap.

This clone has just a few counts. CDR3 amino acids: CASSLPPDSLSEKLFF. The CDR3, as DNA: TGTGCCAGCAGTCTACCACCGGACAGCCTTAGTGAAAAACTGTTTTTT. The chain employs TRBV2 and TRBJ1-4; D may be TRBD1 (6 bases). Germline V CDR1 and CDR2: SNHLY, FYNNEI. Trimming removed 5 bases from V and 7 bases from J, with 20 bases in between. The CDR3 runs to 16 residues.

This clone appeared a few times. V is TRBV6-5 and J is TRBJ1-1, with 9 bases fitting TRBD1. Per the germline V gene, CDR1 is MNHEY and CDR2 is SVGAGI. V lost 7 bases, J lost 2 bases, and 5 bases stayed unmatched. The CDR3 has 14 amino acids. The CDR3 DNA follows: TGTGCCAGCATGGGGACAGGGTTAAACACTGAAGCTTTCTTT. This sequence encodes CASMGTGLNTEAFF.

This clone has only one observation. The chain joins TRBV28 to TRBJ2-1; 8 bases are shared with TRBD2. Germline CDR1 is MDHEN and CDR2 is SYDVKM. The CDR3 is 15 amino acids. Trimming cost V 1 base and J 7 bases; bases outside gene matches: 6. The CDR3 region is CASSLSREGRNEQFF. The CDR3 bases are TGTGCCAGCAGTTTATCACGGGAGGGCCGAAATGAGCAGTTCTTC. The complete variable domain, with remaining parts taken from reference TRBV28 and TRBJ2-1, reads DVKVTQSSRYLVKRTGEKVFLECVQDMDHENMFWYRQDPGLGLRLIYFSYDVKMKEKGDIPEGYSVSREKKERFSLILESASTNQTSMYLCASSLSREGRNEQFFGPGTRLTVL.

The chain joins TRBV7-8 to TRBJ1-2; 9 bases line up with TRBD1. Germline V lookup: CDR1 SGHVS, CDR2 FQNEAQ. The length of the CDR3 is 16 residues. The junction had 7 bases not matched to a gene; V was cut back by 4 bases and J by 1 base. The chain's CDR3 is CASSSGQGKNNYGYTF. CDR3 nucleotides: TGTGCCAGCAGCTCCGGACAGGGGAAAAATAACTATGGCTACACCTTC.

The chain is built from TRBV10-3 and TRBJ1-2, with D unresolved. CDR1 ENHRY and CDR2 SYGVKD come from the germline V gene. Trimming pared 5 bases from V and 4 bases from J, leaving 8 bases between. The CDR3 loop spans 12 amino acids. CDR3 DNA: TGTGCCATCAGTCATGAGGGCTATGGCTACACCTTC. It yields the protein CAISHEGYGYTF.

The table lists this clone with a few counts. In nucleotides, the CDR3 is TGTGCCAGCAGCTTGGGGGGGACTAGCGGGAGTATCCAAGAGACCCAGTACTTC. It codes for CASSLGGTSGSIQETQYF. V is TRBV5-8 and J is TRBJ2-5; 14 nucleotides align to TRBD2. After removal of 0 bases from V and 1 base from J, the junction contained 5 bases not matched to a gene. Per the germline V gene, CDR1 is SGHTS and CDR2 is YDEGEE. The CDR3 loop spans 18 amino acids.

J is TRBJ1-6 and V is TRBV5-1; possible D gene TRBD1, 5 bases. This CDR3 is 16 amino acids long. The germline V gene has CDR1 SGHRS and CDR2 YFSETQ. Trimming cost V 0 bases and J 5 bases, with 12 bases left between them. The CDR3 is CASSLDGQGHNSPLHF. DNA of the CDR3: TGCGCCAGCAGCTTGGATGGCCAGGGTCATAATTCACCCCTCCACTTT.

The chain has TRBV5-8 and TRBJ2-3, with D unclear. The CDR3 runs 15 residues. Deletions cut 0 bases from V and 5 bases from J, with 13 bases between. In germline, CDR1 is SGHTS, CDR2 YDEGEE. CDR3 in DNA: TGTGCCAGCAGCTTGGAGGTGGCGGTGGGAGATACGCAGTATTTT. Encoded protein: CASSLEVAVGDTQYF.

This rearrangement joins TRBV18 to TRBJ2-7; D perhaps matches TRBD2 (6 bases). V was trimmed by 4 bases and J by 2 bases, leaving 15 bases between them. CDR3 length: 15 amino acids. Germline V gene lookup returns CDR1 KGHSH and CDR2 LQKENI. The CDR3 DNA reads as TGTGCCAGCTCACTCCGAGGGACGGGGGCCTACGAGCAGTACTTC. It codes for CASSLRGTGAYEQYF.

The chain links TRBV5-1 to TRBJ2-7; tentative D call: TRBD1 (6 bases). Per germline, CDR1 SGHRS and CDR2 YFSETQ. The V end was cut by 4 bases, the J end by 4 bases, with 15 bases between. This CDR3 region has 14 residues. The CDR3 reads CASSGRDNTYEQYF. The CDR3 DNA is TGCGCCAGCAGCGGCCGGGACAACACTTACGAGCAGTACTTC.

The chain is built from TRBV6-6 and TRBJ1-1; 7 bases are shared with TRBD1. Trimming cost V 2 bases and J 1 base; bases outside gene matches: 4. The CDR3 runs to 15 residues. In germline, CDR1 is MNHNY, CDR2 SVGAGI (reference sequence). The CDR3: CASSYPGQWNTEAFF. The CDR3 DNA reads TGTGCCAGCAGTTACCCGGGACAGTGGAACACTGAAGCTTTCTTT.

CDR3 amino acids: CASRRRTGLAVYNEQFF. In nucleotides, the CDR3 is TGTGCCAGCAGAAGGAGGACGGGACTAGCGGTATACAATGAGCAGTTCTTC. This chain joins TRBV2 and TRBJ2-1; 11 bases align to TRBD2. Germline V gene data show CDR1 as SNHLY and CDR2 as FYNNEI. V shed 6 bases and J 4 bases; nucleotides not matched to a gene: 11. The CDR3 covers 17 residues.